This T cell receptor (beta chain) is drawn from a study of cytomegalovirus exposure and HLA in healthy donors. Researchers ran the PCR with 60 Vbeta and 13 Jbeta primers. The protocol was immunoSEQ multiplex PCR, while the TCRdb copy is restricted to in-frame clones and leaves out a portion. The table records about 150,000 clones, 73% of them present only once. Whole-study results and caveats: Analysis was carried out at a later point, and it linked a missense DCLRE1C variant to TCR beta V- and J-gene trimming. Follow-up analysis seemed to connect common viral pathogens with several of the most significant clusters identified. Apparent HLA restriction characterized most CMV-associated TCR beta chains in a later analysis.

V gave up 5 bases and J gave up 6 bases, with 17 bases separating them. The CDR3 has 14 residues. Germline V gene lookup returns CDR1 LNHNV and CDR2 YYDKDF (reference sequence). Notes on this clone: Its antigen is unidentified.

The sample was PBMCs. The V call is TRBV15, the J call TRBJ2-7; D may be TRBD1 (6 bases). The receptor was isolated from a woman in her late teens or twenties in good health and CMV-seropositive. CDR3 sequence: CATSATGTPLEQYF. The CDR3 coding sequence is TGTGCCACCAGCGCAACAGGGACCCCCCTCGAGCAGTACTTC.